Detailed here is one TCR beta chain. Its specificity is not known. With 5 bases removed from V and 5 bases from J, the gap between germline ends came to 12 bases. The CDR3 runs 14 residues. Per the germline V gene, CDR1 is SEHNR and CDR2 is FQNEAQ (reference sequence). The sample comes from a study of T cell repertoires in cytomegalovirus infection. Whole-study results and caveats: HLA-C-restricted CMV clonotypes gave the most frequent clonotype in two of eight donors.

One entry per CDR3 protein results from TCRdb running MiXCR on the reads. The table includes about 180,000 distinct CDR3 sequences, approximately 15% detected once. The rearrangement links TRBV7-9 to TRBJ1-4; D is undetermined. The TCR was taken from a human donor in good health (CMV status not recorded). Some clones in this sample may be carry-over from other donors' samples. The sample consisted of PBMCs. In nucleotides, the CDR3 is TGTGCCAGCAGCCGCCCCCCAGTGAATGAAAAACTGTTTTTT. Translated: CASSRPPVNEKLFF. The full variable domain, completed using reference TRBV7-9 and TRBJ1-4, is DTGVSQNPRHKITKRGQNVTFRCDPISEHNRLYWYRQTLGQGPEFLTYFQNEAQLEKSRLLSDRFSAERPKGSFSTLEIQRTEQGDSAMYLCASSRPPVNEKLFFGSGTQLSVL.